This T cell receptor (beta chain) was found in a study of T cell responses to AZD1222 COVID-19 vaccine. Study findings and constraints: Females outnumbered males among donors, who were mostly white British; clonal diversity was possibly underestimated. Seropositive at baseline were only five or six AZD1222 recipients.

Only in-frame clones appear in the TCRdb table, and some are missing; sequencing was by immunoSEQ multiplex PCR. The table lists 110,000 or so clones, roughly nine tenths of them singletons. From germline, CDR1 is SNHLY and CDR2 FYNNEI. This CDR3 region has 14 residues. Trimming removed 6 bases from V and 6 bases from J; junction bases left unmatched: 8. As regards this clone: What it recognizes is unknown.

Sequences were derived from peripheral blood, sampled on day 0 of AZD1222 vaccination. The clonotype originates from an adult in good health. The rearrangement links TRBV2 to TRBJ2-7; TRBD1 matches 10 bases. The chain's CDR3 is CASSYGDRGPEQYF. In nucleotides, the CDR3 is TGTGCCAGCAGCTACGGGGACAGGGGTCCCGAGCAGTACTTC.